Below are 32 T cell receptor beta chains sequenced from a single sample in a study of OX40 agonist ivuxolimab in advanced cancers. TCRdb's copy holds only in-frame clones and misses some; the assay was immunoSEQ multiplex PCR. Counted here are 45,000 or so clones, roughly 88% occurring once; the ten biggest clones make up roughly 2.6%. Sequenced here: CD4+ or CD8+ T cells sorted from blood, sampled in a trial of the OX40 agonist ivuxolimab. The receptors shown here come from an adult with an advanced solid tumor such as melanoma, head and neck, liver or kidney cancer.

The chain couples TRBV7-6 to TRBJ2-7; D perhaps matches TRBD2 (6 bases). The germline CDR1 and CDR2 sequences are SGHVS and FNYEAQ. This CDR3 comprises 12 residues. Trimming removed 4 bases at V and 6 bases at J, with 10 bases between. The CDR3 loop is CASSWGDTEQYF. The CDR3 nucleotides are TGTGCCAGCAGCTGGGGGGATACCGAGCAGTACTTC.

The rearrangement joins TRBV6-5 to TRBJ2-7; no clear D gene. CDR1 MNHEY and CDR2 SVGAGI come from the germline V gene. The V gene lost 6 bases and the J gene lost 0 bases, with 9 bases spanning the gap. The CDR3 runs to 13 residues. In DNA, the CDR3 is TGTGCCAGCAGGACGCAGAGCTCCTACGAGCAGTACTTC. Its translation is CASRTQSSYEQYF.

CDR3 loop: CASSRPLPYEQYF. DNA of the CDR3: TGTGCCAGCTCTCGTCCTTTGCCCTACGAGCAGTACTTC. The V and J genes are TRBV2 and TRBJ2-7; D remains unclear. Germline-derived CDR1 and CDR2 are SNHLY and FYNNEI. The V end was cut by 8 bases, the J end by 2 bases, with 13 bases between. This CDR3 comprises 13 residues.

V and J are TRBV6-5 and TRBJ2-7; 11 nucleotides agree with TRBD2. Germline values: CDR1 MNHEY, CDR2 SVGAGI. The CDR3 length is 14 residues. With 5 bases clipped from V and 7 bases from J, the junction kept 7 bases outside the gene matches. The CDR3 spells CASSVPGTSGEQYF. In nucleotides, the CDR3 is TGTGCCAGCAGTGTGCCCGGGACTAGCGGTGAGCAGTACTTC.

This chain joins TRBV7-9 and TRBJ1-4, with D perhaps matching TRBD1 (5 bases). This CDR3 has 14 residues. Trimming took off 8 bases at V and 1 base at J, with 11 bases between the two ends. Germline CDR1 is SEHNR and CDR2 is FQNEAQ (reference sequence). The CDR3 DNA reads TGTGCCAGCGGGGGAGAGGAAACTAATGAAAAACTGTTTTTT. It translates to CASGGEETNEKLFF.

The rearrangement uses TRBV9 and TRBJ1-1; D is uncertain. Deletions cut 3 bases from V and 0 bases from J, with 9 bases between. Germline V gene sequence: CDR1 SGDLS, CDR2 YYNGEE. CDR3 size: 14 residues. The CDR3 reads CASSATEMNTEAFF. As DNA, the CDR3 is TGTGCCAGCAGCGCAACAGAGATGAACACTGAAGCTTTCTTT.

The chain employs TRBV6-1 and TRBJ2-2; D uncertain. Trimming removed 6 bases from V and 2 bases from J, with 7 bases in between. The CDR3 runs to 13 residues. The germline gives CDR1 MNHNS, CDR2 SASEGT. The CDR3 DNA sequence: TGTGCCAGCAGCAACAGCAACACCGGGGAGCTGTTTTTT. It translates to CASSNSNTGELFF.

About this clone: A much larger clone sits a single nucleotide away, making a read error possible. The V call is TRBV11-1, the J call TRBJ1-3; D call uncertain. Germline CDR1 reads SGHAT; CDR2 reads FQDESV (reference sequence). The CDR3 is 15 amino acids. Between the trimmed V and J ends, which lost 0 bases and 1 base, there was a span of 7 bases. The CDR3 here is CASSLAIGSGNTIYF. CDR3 DNA sequence: TGTGCCAGCAGCTTAGCCATTGGTTCTGGAAACACCATATATTTT.

The chain has TRBV6-9 and TRBJ1-2; no definite D call. V dropped 5 bases and J dropped 9 bases, with 10 bases sitting between them. The CDR3 has 11 residues. Germline-derived CDR1 and CDR2 are MNHGY and SVAAGI. The CDR3 sequence: CASSNSLSYTF. Written as DNA, the CDR3 is TGTGCCAGCAGTAACAGTCTGAGCTACACCTTC.

This chain joins TRBV21-1 and TRBJ1-6. TRBV21-1 has pseudogene status. This CDR3 contains 16 residues. In DNA form, the CDR3 reads TGTGCCAGCAGCAGGACCGGACTGGGTAGTTTTTGGACCCTCCACTTT. It encodes CASSRTGLGSFWTLHF.

The count of this clone is one. The chain employs TRBV2 and TRBJ2-1; perhaps TRBD2 as D (6 bases). The CDR3 sequence is 17 residues long. The V and J ends lost 4 bases and 3 bases respectively, with 19 bases between them. Germline CDR1 reads SNHLY; CDR2 reads FYNNEI. CDR3 protein: CASSGEVERQYYNEQFF. CDR3 coding DNA: TGTGCCAGCAGTGGGGAGGTCGAGCGGCAATACTACAATGAGCAGTTCTTC.

This clone is termed medium-sized. The chain uses TRBV14 and TRBJ2-3; tentatively, D is TRBD2 (7 bases). Deletions cut 2 bases from V and 5 bases from J, with 14 bases between. CDR3 size: 15 residues. Germline values: CDR1 SGHDN, CDR2 FVKESK. CDR3: CASSQKGGRKDTQYF. CDR3 in DNA: TGTGCCAGCAGCCAAAAGGGGGGGCGCAAAGATACGCAGTATTTT.

V usage is TRBV19 and J usage is TRBJ2-2; no clear D. Germline V CDR1 and CDR2: LNHDA, SQIVND (reference sequence). Trimming cost V 2 bases and J 3 bases, with 7 bases left between them. CDR3 length: 14 residues. Written as DNA, the CDR3 is TGTGCCAGTAGTATAACTGCTGACACCGGGGAGCTGTTTTTT. Its protein is CASSITADTGELFF.

The J gene is TRBJ1-5, the V gene TRBV2, with D maybe TRBD1 (5 bases). This CDR3 contains 15 residues. Trimming stripped 6 bases from V and 9 bases from J, with 21 bases between. CDR1 and CDR2 (germline): SNHLY, FYNNEI. DNA for the CDR3: TGTGCCAGCAGGGGGGACGGTGGATCCTCGGGGCCCCAGCATTTT. Translating it yields CASRGDGGSSGPQHF.

The chain joins TRBV18 to TRBJ1-4; a weak D match, TRBD1 (6 bases). The CDR3 extends over 15 amino acids. Deletions cut 3 bases from V and 8 bases from J, with 16 bases between. Germline loops: CDR1 KGHSH, CDR2 LQKENI. The CDR3 spells CASSPRTDKNEKLFF. In DNA, the CDR3 is TGTGCCAGCTCACCTAGGACAGATAAGAACGAAAAACTGTTTTTT.

The chain links TRBV18 to TRBJ1-1; a weak D match, TRBD1 (5 bases). The germline CDR1 and CDR2 sequences are KGHSH and LQKENI. Trimming shortened V by 8 bases and J by 1 base, and 11 bases separated the two germline ends. This CDR3 spans 13 amino acids. Written as DNA, the CDR3 is TGTGCCAGCACAATTCAGGGGAACACTGAAGCTTTCTTT. This sequence encodes CASTIQGNTEAFF.

The chain employs TRBV19 and TRBJ2-2, with TRBD2 matching over 14 bases. Germline V gives CDR1 LNHDA, CDR2 SQIVND (reference sequence). This CDR3 spans 16 amino acids. Trimming at V came to 6 bases and at J to 4 bases, leaving 4 bases not matched to a gene. CDR3 region: CASRGLAGVFTGELFF. The CDR3 bases are TGTGCCAGTAGGGGACTAGCGGGAGTATTCACCGGGGAGCTGTTTTTT.

The rearrangement joins TRBV12-5 to TRBJ2-1; TRBD2 is a possible D gene (5 bases). Per germline, CDR1 LGHNT and CDR2 FRNRAP. V lost 0 bases and J 7 bases, leaving 16 bases between the germline ends. This CDR3 spans 16 amino acids. The CDR3 region has the DNA TGTGCTAGTGGTTTGGTACAATTTAGAGGGAAGAATGAGCAGTTCTTC. Amino acids: CASGLVQFRGKNEQFF. The variable domain in full, completed from reference TRBV12-5 and TRBJ2-1, reads DARVTQTPRHKVTEMGQEVTMRCQPILGHNTVFWYRQTMMQGLELLAYFRNRAPLDDSGMPKDRFSAEMPDATLATLKIQPSEPRDSAVYFCASGLVQFRGKNEQFFGPGTRLTVL.

The J gene is TRBJ1-1, the V gene TRBV7-8; no clear D. From germline, CDR1 is SGHVS and CDR2 FQNEAQ. The CDR3 runs to 14 residues. Trimming removed 2 bases from V and 7 bases from J, with 14 bases in between. CDR3 in DNA: TGTGCCAGCAGCTTACCGGGCGCGGCTAGTGAAGCTTTCTTT. It yields the protein CASSLPGAASEAFF.

The chain uses TRBV9 and TRBJ1-2, with D maybe TRBD1 (5 bases). Trimming cost V 4 bases and J 4 bases, with 8 bases left between them. The CDR3 loop spans 12 amino acids. The germline V gene has CDR1 SGDLS and CDR2 YYNGEE. The CDR3 nucleotides are TGTGCCAGCAGCTCGGGGGTCTATGGCTACACCTTC. Translation: CASSSGVYGYTF.

V gene TRBV27 combines with J gene TRBJ1-5; no firm D call. The length of the CDR3 is 15 residues. CDR1 and CDR2 from the germline V gene are MNHEY and SMNVEV (reference sequence). The V and J ends lost 0 bases and 6 bases respectively, with 12 bases between them. CDR3 region: CASSLSPPGGQPQHF. The DNA of the CDR3 is TGTGCCAGCAGTTTATCCCCCCCCGGCGGTCAGCCCCAGCATTTT.

The V and J genes are TRBV6-1 and TRBJ2-1; no firm D call. Trimming left V 9 bases short and J 4 bases short, with 13 bases between. CDR1 MNHNS and CDR2 SASEGT come from the germline V gene. This CDR3 contains 13 residues. The CDR3, as DNA: TGTGCCAGTTACAGTGGTCTTTACAATGAGCAGTTCTTC. Protein sequence: CASYSGLYNEQFF.

This chain uses TRBV7-9 with TRBJ1-5; 7 bases are a match to TRBD1. This CDR3 contains 16 residues. Losses at the gene ends were 0 bases for V and 6 bases for J; bases not matched to a gene: 8. The germline V gene encodes CDR1 SEHNR and CDR2 FQNEAQ (reference sequence). DNA of the CDR3: TGTGCCAGCAGCTTAGCGCGAGGGGGCGGAATTCAGCCCCAGCATTTT. This gives the protein CASSLARGGGIQPQHF.

As for this clone: The conserved closing phenylalanine or tryptophan is absent in this CDR3, likely reflecting a read error. This chain connects TRBV5-1 to TRBJ2-7, with 7 bases aligning to TRBD1. Trimming took 4 bases from V and 3 from J; bases not matched to a gene: 4. The CDR3 runs 13 residues. Germline-derived CDR1 and CDR2 are SGHRS and YFSETQ. CDR3 nucleotide sequence: TGCGCCAGCAGCGTCGGGACAGTCTACGAGCAGTACCTC. This codes for CASSVGTVYEQYL.

CDR3 in DNA: TGCGCCAGCAGGCTAGCGGGAGGGTACACCGGGGAGCTGTTTTTT. It yields the protein CASRLAGGYTGELFF. The chain carries TRBV10-2 and TRBJ2-2; 12 nucleotides match TRBD2. The V and J ends lost 6 bases and 3 bases, in that order; junction bases with no gene match: 2. CDR1 WSHSY and CDR2 SAAADI come from the germline V gene. The CDR3 has 15 residues.

This clone was seen once. The chain carries TRBV7-2 and TRBJ2-7, with a weak D call TRBD2 (5 bases). The CDR3 is 15 amino acids. The V gene's germline CDR1 is SGHTA and CDR2 FQGNSA. V gave up 5 bases and J gave up 0 bases, with 14 bases separating them. CDR3 sequence reads: CASSRERKSSYEQYF. CDR3 DNA: TGTGCCAGCAGCCGCGAGCGGAAGAGCTCCTACGAGCAGTACTTC.

The CDR3 here is CASSQVEGDTQYF. The CDR3 DNA sequence: TGCGCCAGCAGCCAAGTGGAAGGAGATACGCAGTATTTT. V usage is TRBV4-3 and J usage is TRBJ2-3; D gene uncertain. V shed 1 base and J shed 5 bases, with 7 bases lying between them. This CDR3 contains 13 residues. Germline CDR1 reads LGHNA; CDR2 reads YSLEER.

J is TRBJ2-3 and V is TRBV9, with a tentative D call TRBD2 (5 bases). The CDR3 extends over 14 amino acids. V lost 4 bases and J lost 5, with 14 bases in between. Looked up from germline, CDR1 is SGDLS and CDR2 is YYNGEE. CDR3 coding DNA: TGTGCCAGCAGCTCTAGGGAGCGTATAGATACGCAGTATTTT. Amino acid sequence: CASSSRERIDTQYF.

The chain employs TRBV7-9 and TRBJ1-2; unclear D gene. The CDR3 runs to 12 residues. The V end was cut by 4 bases, the J end by 8 bases, with 11 bases between. Germline-derived CDR1 and CDR2 are SEHNR and FQNEAQ (reference sequence). CDR3 region: CASSSRQNGYTF. As DNA, the CDR3 is TGTGCCAGCAGCTCCCGACAAAACGGCTACACCTTC.

This rearrangement joins TRBV10-1 to TRBJ1-4; 7 bases align to TRBD1. The CDR3 is 15 amino acids. With 0 bases clipped from V and 2 bases from J, the junction kept 0 bases outside the gene matches. In germline, CDR1 is WNHNN, CDR2 SYGVQD (reference sequence). The DNA for the CDR3 is TGCGCCAGCAGTGAGTCGGGACAGACTAATGAAAAACTGTTTTTT. Translated, it gives CASSESGQTNEKLFF.

Comment on this clone: At one boundary the junction diverges from the germline segment, which might be a read error. J is TRBJ2-1 and V is TRBV7-9, with 9 bases lining up with TRBD1. The CDR3 runs 11 residues. Germline V gene sequence: CDR1 SEHNR, CDR2 FQNEAQ (reference sequence). The CDR3 DNA reads TGTGCCTGGCCCCGGGACAGGGCATTAGTCTTC. It encodes CAWPRDRALVF.

The chain recombines TRBV6-5 with TRBJ2-7; tentative D call: TRBD2 (5 bases). Germline lookup yields CDR1 MNHEY and CDR2 SVGAGI. V was pared by 8 bases and J by 7 bases, with 21 bases between. The CDR3 sequence is 14 residues long. The CDR3 is CASGGRPRSEEQYF. DNA for the CDR3: TGTGCCAGCGGAGGCCGTCCCAGGTCGGAGGAGCAGTACTTC.